Listed below are T cell receptor beta chains from one sample, sequenced in a study of T cells in localized non-small cell lung cancer. The method was immunoSEQ multiplex PCR; TCRdb's version includes in-frame clones alone and lacks a portion of them. The sample contains about 56,000 clones, around 86% of which appear only once. This material consisted of peripheral blood, taken before any cancer treatment. Source of these receptors: a woman between 35 and 75 years old with stage I lung adenocarcinoma. Both conserved end residues are part of each CDR3. A D gene is named only where the DNA matches it firmly. A clone size is listed for some rows: how often the clone was seen (once, few, many), or a class if it is expanded.

J | V | D | size | DNA | CDR3
TRBJ1-5 | TRBV30 | - | few | TGTGCCTGGAGTGTAGGCGGGGATCAGCCCCAGCATTTT | CAWSVGGDQPQHF
TRBJ2-7 | TRBV11-2 | - | - | TGTGCCAGCAGCTTAGTTCGAGGACACCAATACGAGCAGTACTTC | CASSLVRGHQYEQYF
TRBJ2-1 | TRBV19 | - | - | TGTGCCAGTAGTATATACCAGGCGAGCTCCTACAATGAGCAGTTCTTC | CASSIYQASSYNEQFF
TRBJ1-4 | TRBV11-2 | - | - | TGTGCCAGCAGCTCGGGGGTTGCAACTAATGAAAAACTGTTTTTT | CASSSGVATNEKLFF
TRBJ1-1 | TRBV15 | - | - | TGTGCCACCGCCCACAGGGAATTGAACACTGAAGCTTTCTTT | CATAHRELNTEAFF
TRBJ2-5 | TRBV29-1 | TRBD1 | - | TGCAGCGTTGGCCAGGGGGCCCGAGAGACCCAGTACTTC | CSVGQGARETQYF
TRBJ2-1 | TRBV7-9 | TRBD1 | - | TGTGCCAGCACCTTCGGGACAGGGTTTGAGCAGTTCTTC | CASTFGTGFEQFF
TRBJ2-6 | TRBV19 | - | - | TGTGCCAGTAACGATCATTGGCCGAACTCTGGGGCCAACGTCCTGACTTTC | CASNDHWPNSGANVLTF
TRBJ2-7 | TRBV19 | - | - | TGTGCCAGTTCCCAAGTCAGGACGGGGGAGCAGTACTTC | CASSQVRTGEQYF
TRBJ2-1 | TRBV6-6 | TRBD2 | - | TGTGCCAGCAGTCACCAGCGGGGTTCCTACAATGAGCAGTTCTTC | CASSHQRGSYNEQFF
TRBJ2-3 | TRBV5-6 | - | once | TGTGCCAGCAGCCCAAGGCGAGGAGCAGATACGCAGTATTTT | CASSPRRGADTQYF